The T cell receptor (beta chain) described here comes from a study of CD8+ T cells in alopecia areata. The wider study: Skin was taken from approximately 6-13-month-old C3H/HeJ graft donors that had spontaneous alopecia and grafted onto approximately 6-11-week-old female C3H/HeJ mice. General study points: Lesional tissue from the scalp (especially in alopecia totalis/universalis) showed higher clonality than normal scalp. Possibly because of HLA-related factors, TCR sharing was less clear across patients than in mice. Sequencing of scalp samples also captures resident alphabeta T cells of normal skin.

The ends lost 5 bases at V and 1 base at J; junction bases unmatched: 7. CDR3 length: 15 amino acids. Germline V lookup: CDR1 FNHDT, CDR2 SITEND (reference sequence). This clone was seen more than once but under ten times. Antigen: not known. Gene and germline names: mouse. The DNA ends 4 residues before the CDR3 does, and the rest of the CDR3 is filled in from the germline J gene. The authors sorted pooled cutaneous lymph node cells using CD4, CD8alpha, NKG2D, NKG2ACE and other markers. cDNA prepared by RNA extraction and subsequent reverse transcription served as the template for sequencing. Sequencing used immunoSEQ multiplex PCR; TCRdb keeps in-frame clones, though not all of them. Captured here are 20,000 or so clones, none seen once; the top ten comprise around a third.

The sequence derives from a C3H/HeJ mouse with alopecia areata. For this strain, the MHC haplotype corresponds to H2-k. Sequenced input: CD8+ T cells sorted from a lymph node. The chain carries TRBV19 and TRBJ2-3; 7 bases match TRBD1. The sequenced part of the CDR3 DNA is TGTGCCAGCAGCCCTACAGGGGACGGTGCAGAA. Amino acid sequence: CASSPTGDGAE. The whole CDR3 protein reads CASSPTGDGAETLYF.